The text below deals with one TCR beta chain. Its specific antigen is unknown. No qualities accompany the bases; no much larger clone lies one base away. From a lookup of the germline V gene, CDR1 and CDR2 are SGHRS and YFSETQ. Deletion took 0 bases off V and 8 bases off J, with a span of 9 bases between the germline ends. The CDR3 contains 13 residues, cysteine and phenylalanine counted. Just the 39-base CDR3 DNA is kept, in frame starting at base 1. This sample is part of a study of cytomegalovirus exposure and HLA in healthy donors listed by TCRdb under 2017. Background on the whole study: A later analysis indicated that the 95 to 150 validation repertoires were generated on the platform also employed for the 670 or so repertoires of the first cohort. The aim of the study was to test whether cataloging public T cell receptors could identify signatures of past pathogen exposure. Besides the first cohort of approximately 710 subjects, a separate validation cohort made up of over 95 different subjects was used. The study combined high-throughput TCR immunosequencing, statistical association of individual TCRs with disease status, and machine learning to predict cytomegalovirus infection status.

The donors were included in the validation cohort of approximately 130 subjects, a group kept apart from the roughly 700-subject first cohort. Preparation of the library involved the immunoSEQ multiplex PCR assay. The source study handled its data this way. A statistical classification framework was developed to diagnose cytomegalovirus status using the catalog of TCR beta chain sequences. The source is immuneACCESS, and TCRdb retained only in-frame sequences with V and J called. Part of the clones is not carried over; for the studies checked, unresolved V genes explain less than half of this, and the remainder is unexplained. V and J calls and clone size are those listed in that table; D and trimming were worked out from the DNA. This sample has some 56,000 clones in its table, and 85% to 95% of those were observed once. In total, the top ten clones hold about 1.5% of the sample. The paper's findings and limits, for the study overall: In both the original and validation cohorts, the classifier was reported to diagnose cytomegalovirus status with high specificity and sensitivity. A few of the identified cytomegalovirus-associated TCR beta chains were confirmed in vitro to be specific for cytomegalovirus antigens. Of the cluster scores, 94% were above 0 in a later analysis, which found that TCRs clustered in the first cohort also tended to co-occur in the 110 or so validation repertoires. The study gave a list of more than 150 TCR beta chains associated with cytomegalovirus. According to the authors, the approach could potentially be generalized to other disease states and immunological phenotypes. A later analysis lacked HLA typing for the validation cohort, so it scored co-occurrence in that cohort across all 120 repertoires. While some public TCRs were present in many individuals, most TCR sequences turned up only very rarely across donors.

Sequenced: PBMCs. This receptor was taken from a woman aged 18-29 years in good health and CMV-seropositive. The chain was built from TRBV5-1 and TRBJ2-1; no D gene is confidently identified. The DNA reads TGCGCCAGCAGCTTGGATCCGGGTGATGAGCAGTTCTTC. Its translation reads: CASSLDPGDEQFF.